This note documents a single T cell receptor (beta chain) sequence. What it binds is unknown. CDR3 length equals 15 residues. V dropped 5 bases and J dropped 5; count of bases not matched to a gene: 9. CDR1 MNHEY and CDR2 SMNVEV come from the germline V gene (reference sequence). Whole-study findings and limits: Tumor-infiltrating Treg TCR alpha and beta sequences overlapped most with tumor naive CD4+ T cells, then blood naive.

After constant-region reverse-primer amplification, full-length variable regions underwent semi-nested PCR with Nested Universal Primer A. TCRdb ran MiXCR on the 5' RACE reads and lists one entry per CDR3 protein. The table lists approximately 41,000 distinct CDR3 sequences, less than 35% of them singletons, with about 3.7% in the top ten. The receptor comes from a female donor with breast cancer. The chain recombines TRBV27 with TRBJ2-1, with TRBD2 matching over 7 bases. Sequenced input: memory CD4+ T cells sorted from a lymph node. Subset denoted: memory CD4+ T cells, CD4+CD45RO+CD25-. CDR3 loop: CASSDVTGLHNEQFF. The CDR3 nucleotides are TGTGCCAGCAGTGACGTCACGGGACTACACAATGAGCAGTTCTTC.